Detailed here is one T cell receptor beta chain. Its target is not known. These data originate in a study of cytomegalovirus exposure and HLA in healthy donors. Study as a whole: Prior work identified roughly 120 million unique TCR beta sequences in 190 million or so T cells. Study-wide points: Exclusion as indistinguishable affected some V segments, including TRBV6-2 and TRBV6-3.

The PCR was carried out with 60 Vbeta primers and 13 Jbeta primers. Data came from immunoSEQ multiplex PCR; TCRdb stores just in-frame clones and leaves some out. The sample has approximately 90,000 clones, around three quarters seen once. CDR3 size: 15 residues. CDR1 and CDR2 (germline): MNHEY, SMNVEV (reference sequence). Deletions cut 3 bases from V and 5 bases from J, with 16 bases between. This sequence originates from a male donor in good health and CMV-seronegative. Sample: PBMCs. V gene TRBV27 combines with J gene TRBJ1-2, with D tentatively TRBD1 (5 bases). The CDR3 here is CASSFKAGIRYGYTF. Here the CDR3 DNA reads TGTGCCAGCAGTTTTAAGGCAGGGATAAGGTATGGCTACACCTTC.